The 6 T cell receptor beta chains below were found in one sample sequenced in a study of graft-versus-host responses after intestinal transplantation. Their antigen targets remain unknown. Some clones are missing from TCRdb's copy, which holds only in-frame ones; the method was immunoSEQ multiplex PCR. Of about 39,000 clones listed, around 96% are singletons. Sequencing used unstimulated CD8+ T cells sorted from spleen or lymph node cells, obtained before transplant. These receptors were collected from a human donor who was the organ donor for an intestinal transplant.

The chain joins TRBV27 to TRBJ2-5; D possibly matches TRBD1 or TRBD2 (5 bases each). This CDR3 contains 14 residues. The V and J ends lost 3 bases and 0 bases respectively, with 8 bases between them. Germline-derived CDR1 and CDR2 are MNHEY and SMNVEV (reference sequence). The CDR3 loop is CASSLGRDQETQYF. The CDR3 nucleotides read TGTGCCAGCAGTTTGGGGCGGGACCAAGAGACCCAGTACTTC.

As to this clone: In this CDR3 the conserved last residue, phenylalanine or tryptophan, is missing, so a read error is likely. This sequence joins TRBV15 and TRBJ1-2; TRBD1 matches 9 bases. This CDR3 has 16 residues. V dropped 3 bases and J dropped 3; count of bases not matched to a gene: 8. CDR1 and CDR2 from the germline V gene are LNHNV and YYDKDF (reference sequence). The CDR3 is CATSSSPGQGYYGYTL. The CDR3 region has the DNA TGTGCCACCAGCAGTTCCCCGGGACAGGGTTACTATGGCTACACCCTC.

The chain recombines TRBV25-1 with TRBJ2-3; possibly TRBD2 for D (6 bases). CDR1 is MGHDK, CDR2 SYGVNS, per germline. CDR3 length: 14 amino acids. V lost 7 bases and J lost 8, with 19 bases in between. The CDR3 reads CASTPGTVRSTQYF. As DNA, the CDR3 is TGTGCCAGCACCCCAGGGACTGTAAGAAGTACGCAGTATTTT.

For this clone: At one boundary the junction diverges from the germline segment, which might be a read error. The CDR3 region is CASSQSWDTQYF. Here the CDR3 DNA reads TGCGCCAGCAGCCAATCGTGGGATACGCAGTATTTT. The chain joins TRBV23-1 to TRBJ2-3, with D unclear. TRBV23-1 is marked as an open reading frame, function uncertain. This CDR3 is 12 amino acids long.

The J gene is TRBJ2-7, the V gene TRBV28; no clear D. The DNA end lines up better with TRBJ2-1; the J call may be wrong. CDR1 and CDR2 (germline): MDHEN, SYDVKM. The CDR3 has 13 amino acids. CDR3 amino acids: CASSLSGLNEQFF. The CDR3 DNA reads TGTGCCAGCAGTTTATCGGGCCTCAATGAGCAGTTCTTC.

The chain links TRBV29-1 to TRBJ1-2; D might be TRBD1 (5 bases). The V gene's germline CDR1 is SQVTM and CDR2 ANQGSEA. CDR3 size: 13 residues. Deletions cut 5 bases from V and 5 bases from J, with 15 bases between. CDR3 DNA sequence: TGCAGCGTTCAAATGGGGGGACCTTATGGCTACACCTTC. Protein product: CSVQMGGPYGYTF.